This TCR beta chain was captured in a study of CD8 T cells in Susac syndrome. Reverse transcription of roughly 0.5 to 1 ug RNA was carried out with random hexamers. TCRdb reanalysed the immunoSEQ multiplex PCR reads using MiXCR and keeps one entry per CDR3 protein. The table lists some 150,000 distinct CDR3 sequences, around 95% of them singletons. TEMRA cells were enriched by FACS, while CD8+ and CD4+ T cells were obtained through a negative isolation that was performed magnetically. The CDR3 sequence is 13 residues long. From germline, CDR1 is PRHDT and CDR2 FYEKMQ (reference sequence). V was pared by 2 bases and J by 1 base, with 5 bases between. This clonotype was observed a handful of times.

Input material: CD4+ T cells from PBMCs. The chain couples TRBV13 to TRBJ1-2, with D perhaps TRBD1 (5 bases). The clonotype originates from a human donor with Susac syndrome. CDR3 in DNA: TGTGCCAGCAGCTTACAGGGTAACTATGGCTACACCTTC. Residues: CASSLQGNYGYTF.